The T cell receptor (beta chain) under discussion was sequenced for a study of tumor-infiltrating lymphocytes in primary liver carcinoma. The study's findings and limits: Just around 8-25% of top clones spanned all five tumor regions. Tumor-adjacent and tumor-blood pairs shared less of their repertoires than tumor region pairs shared.

This CDR3 region has 14 residues. Germline V lookup: CDR1 MNHEY, CDR2 SVGEGT. Trimming shortened V by 2 bases and J by 0 bases, and 7 bases separated the two germline ends. The investigators made TCR beta cDNA from roughly 0.45 ug total RNA, using a constant-region primer. Three nested multiplex PCR rounds, a slightly modified ARM-PCR, produced the libraries for TCR beta. Researchers ran the first two PCR rounds for roughly 11 cycles each with TRBV1-TRBV30 forward primers and a C-beta reverse primer. TCRdb redid the calling of the multiplex PCR reads with MiXCR, one entry per CDR3 protein. The top ten hold less than 55% of the sample, which has some 25,000 distinct CDR3 sequences, over 60% seen once. Note on this clonotype: The antigen is undetermined. It is likely a read error, because the conserved phenylalanine at the end of the CDR3 is missing.

Investigators took RNA and DNA out together from roughly 21-30 mg of unsorted bulk tissue. Samples were taken from five separate regions (per tumor). Sequencing was carried out using liver tumor tissue from sampling region 3. The subset: tumor region T3, left-lateral pole. The chain combines TRBV6-2 or TRBV6-3 with TRBJ1-1; D is undetermined. This receptor was obtained from a man aged 35-49 years with primary liver carcinoma and hepatitis B virus infection. The CDR3 nucleotides are TGTGCCAGCAGTTACCTAGAGCTGAACACTGAAGCTTTCCTC. Its translation: CASSYLELNTEAFL.